Given below is one TCR beta chain in context. Its antigen is still unknown. This sample stems from a study of cytomegalovirus exposure and HLA in healthy donors. Study-level results: The classifier was said to identify cytomegalovirus status with high specificity and sensitivity. Analysis performed later showed TCR beta chains linked to HLA being more clonally expanded than equally common others. In a later analysis, CMV-associated beta chains were mostly HLA-associated, it appeared.

Primers for the PCR totalled 60 Vbeta and 13 Jbeta. Method: immunoSEQ multiplex PCR; TCRdb's copy keeps in-frame clones and lacks some. Among about 190,000 clones listed, around 84% were seen once. CDR1 and CDR2 (germline): SNHLY, FYNNEI. CDR3 size: 16 residues. V was pared by 5 bases and J by 6 bases, with 11 bases of the junction left unmatched. Sequencing input: PBMCs. The V call is TRBV2, the J call TRBJ2-2; the match to TRBD1 covers 8 bases. The receptor was derived from a man in his forties in good health and CMV-seropositive. The CDR3 loop is CASSSQGAGSAGELFF. CDR3 sequence (DNA): TGTGCCAGCAGTTCTCAGGGGGCAGGGTCCGCCGGGGAGCTGTTTTTT.